This section outlines one TCR beta chain sequence together with its context. Sequencing used immunoSEQ multiplex PCR; TCRdb keeps in-frame clones, though not all of them. The table lists about 300,000 clones, 84% of them singletons, with roughly 1.5% in the top ten. The sample originates from a study of blood T cell repertoires in COVID-19. Study-level background: PBMCs, B-cell-depleted T cells, or T cells were the source of the cDNA or gDNA that made up the material.

Germline loops: CDR1 LGHDT, CDR2 YNNKEL (reference sequence). CDR3 size: 13 residues. Trimming took 5 bases from V and 4 from J, leaving 11 bases between them. The receptor's source is a human donor with COVID-19, enrolled during active disease. The donor label of this sample is uncertain. Sample: peripheral blood. This rearrangement joins TRBV3-1 (or the pseudogene TRBV3-2) to TRBJ1-2; D may be TRBD1 (6 bases). In DNA form, the CDR3 reads TGTGCCAGCAGCTCTCCGGACAGCTATGGCTACACCTTC. The encoded protein is CASSSPDSYGYTF.